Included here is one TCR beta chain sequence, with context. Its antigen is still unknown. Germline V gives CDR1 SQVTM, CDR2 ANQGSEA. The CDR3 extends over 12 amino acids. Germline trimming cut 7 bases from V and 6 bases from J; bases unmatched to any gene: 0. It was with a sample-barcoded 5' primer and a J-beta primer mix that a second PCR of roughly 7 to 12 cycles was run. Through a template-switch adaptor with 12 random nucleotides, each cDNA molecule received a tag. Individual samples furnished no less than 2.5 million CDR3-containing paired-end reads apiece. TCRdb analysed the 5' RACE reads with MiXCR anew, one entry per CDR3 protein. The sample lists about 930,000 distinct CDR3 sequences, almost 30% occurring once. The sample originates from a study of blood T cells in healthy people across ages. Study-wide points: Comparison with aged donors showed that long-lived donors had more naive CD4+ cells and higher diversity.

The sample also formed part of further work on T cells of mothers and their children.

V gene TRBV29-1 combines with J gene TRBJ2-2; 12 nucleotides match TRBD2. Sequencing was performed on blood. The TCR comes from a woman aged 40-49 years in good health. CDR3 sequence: CSGTSGAGELFF. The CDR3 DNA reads TGCAGCGGGACTAGCGGGGCCGGGGAGCTGTTTTTT.